The present TCR beta chain was sequenced within a study of cytomegalovirus exposure and HLA in healthy donors. The wider study: Samples from HLA-typed donors yielded around 85 million unique TCRs in an early data release.

Though nominally healthy at sampling, donors likely had unrecorded immune exposures. Findings and caveats of the study: Most TCR sequences were uncommon, yet certain public TCRs appeared in many donors.

As to this clone: Its antigen remains unknown.

PCR was performed using 60 Vbeta and 13 Jbeta primers. The protocol was immunoSEQ multiplex PCR, while the TCRdb copy is restricted to in-frame clones and leaves out a portion. The sample has about 170,000 clones; approximately 80% are singletons. Sequenced sample: PBMCs. The source of this sequence is a female donor in good health and CMV-seronegative.

CDR3 region: CASSDSGGKDPSSNTGELFF. As DNA, the CDR3 is TGTGCCAGCAGTGACTCGGGGGGTAAAGACCCATCATCGAACACCGGGGAGCTGTTTTTT. The chain has TRBV6-4 and TRBJ2-2, with D tentatively TRBD2 (6 bases). The CDR3 is 20 amino acids. Looked up from germline, CDR1 is MRHNA and CDR2 is SNTAGT. V was trimmed by 0 bases and J by 0 bases, leaving 20 bases between them.